This TCR beta chain was sequenced during a study of cytomegalovirus exposure and HLA in healthy donors. Concerning this clone itself: The antigen remains unidentified.

The approximately 130-subject validation cohort, separate from the approximately 670-subject first cohort, included the donors. Findings and caveats of the study: Many donors shared some public TCRs, even though most TCR sequences were rare. For cytomegalovirus status, the classifier reportedly gave diagnoses with high specificity and sensitivity. The study designated over 150 TCR beta chains cytomegalovirus-associated.

Sequencing was performed with immunoSEQ multiplex PCR; in TCRdb, only in-frame clones are kept and a portion is missing. Among over 150,000 clones listed, about 90% were seen once. The ends lost 2 bases at V and 2 bases at J; junction bases unmatched: 1. CDR3 length: 15 residues. Per the germline V gene, CDR1 is SGHTA and CDR2 is FQGNSA. This receptor was taken from a woman younger than 30 in good health and CMV-seropositive. The chain carries TRBV7-2 and TRBJ2-7, with 12 bases lining up with TRBD2. Sequencing used PBMCs. As DNA, the CDR3 is TGTGCCAGCAGCTTAAGGACTAGCGGGACCTACGAGCAGTACTTC. Its protein product is CASSLRTSGTYEQYF. Variable domain in full (rest from reference TRBV7-2 and TRBJ2-7): GAGVSQSPSNKVTEKGKDVELRCDPISGHTALYWYRQSLGQGLEFLIYFQGNSAPDKSGLPSDRFSAERTGGSVSTLTIQRTQQEDSAVYLCASSLRTSGTYEQYFGPGTRLTVT.